The sequence of this T cell receptor (beta chain) was determined in a study of blood T cell repertoires in COVID-19. Clones were sequenced by immunoSEQ multiplex PCR, and TCRdb holds only the in-frame ones, with some missing. The sample shows fewer than 450,000 clones, 88% of them seen only once. This CDR3 is 15 amino acids long. Losses at the gene ends were 3 bases for V and 0 bases for J; bases not matched to a gene: 1. CDR1 is SGHAT, CDR2 FQNNGV, per germline. Source material: PBMCs or T cells enriched from blood (not recorded which). The clonotype was recovered from a woman aged 18-29 years who had recovered from COVID-19. This rearrangement joins TRBV11-2 to TRBJ2-5, with 10 bases lining up with TRBD1. CDR3 loop: CASSLDRGYQETQYF. CDR3 sequence (DNA): TGTGCCAGCAGCTTGGACAGGGGGTACCAAGAGACCCAGTACTTC. Variable domain in full (rest from reference TRBV11-2 and TRBJ2-5): EAGVAQSPRYKIIEKRQSVAFWCNPISGHATLYWYQQILGQGPKLLIQFQNNGVVDDSQLPKDRFSAERLKGVDSTLKIQPAKLEDSAVYLCASSLDRGYQETQYFGPGTRLLVL.